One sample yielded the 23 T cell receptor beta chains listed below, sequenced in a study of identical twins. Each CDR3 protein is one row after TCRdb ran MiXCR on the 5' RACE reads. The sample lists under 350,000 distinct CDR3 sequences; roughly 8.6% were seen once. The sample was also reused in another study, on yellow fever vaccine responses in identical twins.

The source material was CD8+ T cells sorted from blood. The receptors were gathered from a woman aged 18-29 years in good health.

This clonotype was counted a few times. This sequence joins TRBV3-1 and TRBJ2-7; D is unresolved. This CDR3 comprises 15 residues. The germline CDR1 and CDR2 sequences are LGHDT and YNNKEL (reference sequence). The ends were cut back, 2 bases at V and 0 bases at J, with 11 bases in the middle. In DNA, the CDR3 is TGTGCCAGCAGCCAACTCACGGATAGCTCCTACGAGCAGTACTTC. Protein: CASSQLTDSSYEQYF.

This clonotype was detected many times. CDR3 bases: TGTGCCAGCAGCAGATGGGAGTCGAATAGCAATCAGCCCCAGCATTTT. Translation: CASSRWESNSNQPQHF. The rearrangement joins TRBV21-1 to TRBJ1-5. TRBV21-1 is listed as a pseudogene. This CDR3 has 16 residues.

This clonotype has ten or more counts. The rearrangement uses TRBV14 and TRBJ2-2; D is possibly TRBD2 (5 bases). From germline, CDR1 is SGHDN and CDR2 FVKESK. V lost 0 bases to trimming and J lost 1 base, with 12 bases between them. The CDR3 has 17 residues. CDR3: CASSQDTQRLNTGELFF. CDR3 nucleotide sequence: TGTGCCAGCAGCCAAGATACCCAGCGGCTGAACACCGGGGAGCTGTTTTTT. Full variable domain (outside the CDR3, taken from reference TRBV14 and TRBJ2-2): EAGVTQFPSHSVIEKGQTVTLRCDPISGHDNLYWYRRVMGKEIKFLLHFVKESKQDESGMPNNRFLAERTGGTYSTLKVQPAELEDSGVYFCASSQDTQRLNTGELFFGEGSRLTVL.

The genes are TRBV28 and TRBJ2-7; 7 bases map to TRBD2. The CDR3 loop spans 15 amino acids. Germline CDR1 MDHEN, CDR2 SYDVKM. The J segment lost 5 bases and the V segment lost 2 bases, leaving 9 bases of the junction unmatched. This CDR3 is CASSLVQRGPHEQYF. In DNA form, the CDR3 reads TGTGCCAGCAGTTTAGTCCAGCGGGGTCCCCACGAGCAGTACTTC. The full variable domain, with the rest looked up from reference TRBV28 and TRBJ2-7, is DVKVTQSSRYLVKRTGEKVFLECVQDMDHENMFWYRQDPGLGLRLIYFSYDVKMKEKGDIPEGYSVSREKKERFSLILESASTNQTSMYLCASSLVQRGPHEQYFGPGTRLTVT.

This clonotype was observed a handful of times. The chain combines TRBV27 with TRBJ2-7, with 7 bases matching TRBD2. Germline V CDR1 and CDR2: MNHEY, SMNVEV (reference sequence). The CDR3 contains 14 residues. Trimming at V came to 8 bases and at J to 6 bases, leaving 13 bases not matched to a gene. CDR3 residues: CASAIGAGAPEQYF. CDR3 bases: TGTGCCAGCGCCATAGGGGCGGGAGCCCCCGAGCAGTACTTC.

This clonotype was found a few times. CDR3 amino acids: CASSPLTRGAETQYF. Written as DNA, the CDR3 is TGTGCCAGCAGCCCTTTGACCCGGGGGGCAGAGACCCAGTACTTC. The chain recombines TRBV7-8 with TRBJ2-5, with a weak D call TRBD2 (7 bases). Germline CDR1 SGHVS, CDR2 FQNEAQ. V was shortened by 5 bases and J by 4 bases, with 17 bases between the two germline ends. The CDR3 sequence is 15 residues long.

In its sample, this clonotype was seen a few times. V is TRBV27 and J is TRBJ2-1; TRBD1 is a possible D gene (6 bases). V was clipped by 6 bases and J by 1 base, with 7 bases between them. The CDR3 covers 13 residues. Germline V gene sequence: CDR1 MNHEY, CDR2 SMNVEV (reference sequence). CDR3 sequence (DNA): TGTGCCAGCAGAGACAGGTCCTACAATGAGCAGTTCTTC. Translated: CASRDRSYNEQFF.

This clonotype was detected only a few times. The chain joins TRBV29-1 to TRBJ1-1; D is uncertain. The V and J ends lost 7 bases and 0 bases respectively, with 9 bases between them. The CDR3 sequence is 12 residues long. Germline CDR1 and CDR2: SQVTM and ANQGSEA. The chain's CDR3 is CSAGGLNTEAFF. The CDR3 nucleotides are TGCAGCGCCGGCGGGTTGAACACTGAAGCTTTCTTT.

The CDR3: CASSEGTSVPYEQYF. DNA of the CDR3: TGTGCCAGCAGCGAGGGGACTAGCGTACCCTACGAGCAGTACTTC. This rearrangement joins TRBV9 to TRBJ2-7, with TRBD2 matching 10 bases. V shed 3 bases, J shed 2 bases, and the junction held 5 bases outside the gene matches. There are 15 residues in the CDR3. The germline V gene encodes CDR1 SGDLS and CDR2 YYNGEE.

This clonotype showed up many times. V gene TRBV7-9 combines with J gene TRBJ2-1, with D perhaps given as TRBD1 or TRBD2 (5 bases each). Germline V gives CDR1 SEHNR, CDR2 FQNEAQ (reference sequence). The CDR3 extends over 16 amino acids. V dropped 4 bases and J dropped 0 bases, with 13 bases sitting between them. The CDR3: CASSSRDGSSYNEQFF. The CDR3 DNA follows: TGTGCCAGCAGCTCTCGGGACGGAAGCTCCTACAATGAGCAGTTCTTC.

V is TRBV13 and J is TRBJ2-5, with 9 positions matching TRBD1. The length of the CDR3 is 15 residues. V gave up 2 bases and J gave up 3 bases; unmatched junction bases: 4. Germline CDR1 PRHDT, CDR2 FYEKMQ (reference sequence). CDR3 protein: CASSLSTGGEETQYF. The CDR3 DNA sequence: TGTGCCAGCAGCTTATCGACAGGGGGAGAAGAGACCCAGTACTTC.

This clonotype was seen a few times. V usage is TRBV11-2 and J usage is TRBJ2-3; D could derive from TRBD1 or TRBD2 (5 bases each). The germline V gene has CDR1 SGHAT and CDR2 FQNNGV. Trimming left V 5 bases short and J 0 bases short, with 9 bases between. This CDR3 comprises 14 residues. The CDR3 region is CASSKRDSTDTQYF. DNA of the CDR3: TGTGCCAGCAGCAAGAGGGACAGCACAGATACGCAGTATTTT.

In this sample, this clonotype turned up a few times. The chain's CDR3 is CASSLASAGTSGFGEQYF. The CDR3 DNA is TGTGCCAGCAGCCTCGCATCGGCCGGGACTAGCGGTTTCGGCGAGCAGTACTTC. The chain carries TRBV3-1 and TRBJ2-7; 11 bases map to TRBD2. Germline lookup yields CDR1 LGHDT and CDR2 YNNKEL (reference sequence). The V gene end was trimmed by 4 bases and the J gene end by 6 bases; junction bases not matched to a gene: 17. The CDR3 extends over 18 amino acids.

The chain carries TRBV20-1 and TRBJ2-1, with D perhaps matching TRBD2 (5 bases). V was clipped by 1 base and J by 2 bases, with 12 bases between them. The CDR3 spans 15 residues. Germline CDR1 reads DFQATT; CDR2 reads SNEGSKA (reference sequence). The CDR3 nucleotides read TGCAGTGCTAGAGGACGAACTAGGACCTACAATGAGCAGTTCTTC. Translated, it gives CSARGRTRTYNEQFF.

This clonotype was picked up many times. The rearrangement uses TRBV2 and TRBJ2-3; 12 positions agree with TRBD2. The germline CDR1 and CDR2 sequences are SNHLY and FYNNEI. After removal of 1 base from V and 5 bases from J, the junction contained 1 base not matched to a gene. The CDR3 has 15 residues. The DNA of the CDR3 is TGTGCCAGCAGTGAAGGACTAGCGGGGGAAGATACGCAGTATTTT. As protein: CASSEGLAGEDTQYF.

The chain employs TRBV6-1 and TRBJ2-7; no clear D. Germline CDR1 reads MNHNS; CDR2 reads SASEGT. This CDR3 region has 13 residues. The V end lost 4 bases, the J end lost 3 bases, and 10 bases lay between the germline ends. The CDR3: CASSARLIYEQYF. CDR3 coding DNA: TGTGCCAGCAGTGCCAGACTTATCTACGAGCAGTACTTC.

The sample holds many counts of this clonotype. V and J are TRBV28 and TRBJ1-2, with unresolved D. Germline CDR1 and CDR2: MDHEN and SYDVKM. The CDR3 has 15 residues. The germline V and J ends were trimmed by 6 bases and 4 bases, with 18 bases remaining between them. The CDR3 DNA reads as TGTGCCAGCAGCTCAACCTTCCCGGGCGTCTATGGCTACACCTTC. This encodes CASSSTFPGVYGYTF.

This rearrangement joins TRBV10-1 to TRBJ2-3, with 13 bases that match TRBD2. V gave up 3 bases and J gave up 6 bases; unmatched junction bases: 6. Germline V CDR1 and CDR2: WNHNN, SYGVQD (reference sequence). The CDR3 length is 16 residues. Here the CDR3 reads CASSESGLAGADTQYF. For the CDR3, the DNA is TGCGCCAGCAGTGAATCTGGACTAGCGGGAGCGGATACGCAGTATTTT.

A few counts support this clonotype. The CDR3 DNA is TGTGCCAGCAGTGGGCAGGGGGACCTCTATGGCTACACCTTC. Amino acid sequence: CASSGQGDLYGYTF. This chain uses TRBV5-6 with TRBJ1-2; 7 bases match TRBD1. The V segment lost 5 bases and the J segment 4 bases; nucleotides outside the gene matches: 8. Germline V gene sequence: CDR1 SGHDT, CDR2 YYEEEE. This CDR3 has 14 residues.

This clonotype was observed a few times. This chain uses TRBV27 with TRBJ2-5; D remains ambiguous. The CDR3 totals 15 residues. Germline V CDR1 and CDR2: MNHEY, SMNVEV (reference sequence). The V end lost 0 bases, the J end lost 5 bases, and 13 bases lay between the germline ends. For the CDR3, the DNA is TGTGCCAGCAGTTTATCGATCGGAACGGGCGAGACCCAGTACTTC. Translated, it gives CASSLSIGTGETQYF.

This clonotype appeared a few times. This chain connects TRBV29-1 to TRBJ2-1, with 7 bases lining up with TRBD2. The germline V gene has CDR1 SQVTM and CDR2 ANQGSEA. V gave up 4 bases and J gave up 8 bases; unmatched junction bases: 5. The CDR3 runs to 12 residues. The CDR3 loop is CSVVQGGHEQFF. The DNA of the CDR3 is TGCAGCGTTGTGCAGGGAGGGCATGAGCAGTTCTTC.

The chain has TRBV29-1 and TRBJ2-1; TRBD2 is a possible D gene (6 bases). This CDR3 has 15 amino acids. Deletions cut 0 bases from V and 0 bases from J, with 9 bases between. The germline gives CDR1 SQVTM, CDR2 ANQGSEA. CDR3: CSVEEAGISYNEQFF. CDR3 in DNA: TGCAGCGTTGAAGAGGCGGGGATCTCCTACAATGAGCAGTTCTTC.

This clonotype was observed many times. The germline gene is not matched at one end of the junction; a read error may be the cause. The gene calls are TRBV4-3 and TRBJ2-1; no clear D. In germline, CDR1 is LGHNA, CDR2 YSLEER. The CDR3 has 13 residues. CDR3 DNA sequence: TGTGCCAGCAGCCAAGATCCCGGGAATGAGCAGTTCTTC. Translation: CASSQDPGNEQFF.